The 30 T cell receptor beta chains listed next were all sequenced from one sample in a study of cytomegalovirus exposure and HLA in healthy donors. PCR involved 60 Vbeta and 13 Jbeta primers. This table comes from immunoSEQ multiplex PCR, and its TCRdb copy is limited to in-frame clones, with some not included. The sample has 200,000 or so clones; 78% are singletons. The sample taken for sequencing was PBMCs. These receptors were obtained from a woman aged 25-40 years in good health and CMV-seropositive.

Of note for this clone: At one of its ends the junction is not consistent with the germline gene, which may arise from a read error. The chain links TRBV7-2 to TRBJ2-6, with 7 bases aligning to TRBD2. CDR1 and CDR2 from the germline V gene are SGHTA and FQGNSA. The CDR3 extends over 18 amino acids. The CDR3 region is CASILGLAVYSGANVLTF. The CDR3 DNA is TGTGCCAGCATCTTAGGGCTAGCGGTGTACTCTGGGGCCAACGTCCTGACTTTC.

The gene calls are TRBV7-2 and TRBJ1-6; 8 bases are a match to TRBD1. The CDR3 spans 15 residues. The germline gives CDR1 SGHTA, CDR2 FQGNSA. Losses at the gene ends were 5 bases for V and 10 bases for J; bases not matched to a gene: 10. CDR3 sequence (DNA): TGTGCCAGCAGCAACCCGGACAGGGAGGGGTCACCCCTCCACTTT. Translating it yields CASSNPDREGSPLHF.

The chain recombines TRBV28 with TRBJ1-1; perhaps TRBD1 as D (6 bases). Trimming removed 2 bases from V and 5 bases from J, with 12 bases in between. This CDR3 is built from 14 residues. CDR1 and CDR2 from the germline V gene are MDHEN and SYDVKM. CDR3 sequence: CASSLITGWTEAFF. DNA of the CDR3: TGTGCCAGCAGTTTAATTACAGGGTGGACTGAAGCTTTCTTT.

The rearrangement links TRBV7-2 to TRBJ1-4, with TRBD1 matching over 10 bases. CDR1 and CDR2 (germline): SGHTA, FQGNSA. V lost 4 bases and J lost 7; bases outside the gene matches: 3. This CDR3 is 14 amino acids long. The CDR3 coding sequence is TGTGCCAGCAGCTCCCGGGACAGGGGTGAAAAACTGTTTTTT. It specifies CASSSRDRGEKLFF.

The CDR3 DNA reads as TGTGCCAGCAGCCGCAGGGAAGAAGGGGGCTACACCTTC. Translation gives CASSRREEGGYTF. J is TRBJ1-2 and V is TRBV7-8; possibly TRBD1 for D (5 bases). This CDR3 spans 13 amino acids. V shed 5 bases and J shed 8 bases, with 15 bases lying between them. Germline CDR1 is SGHVS and CDR2 is FQNEAQ.

V gene TRBV7-2 combines with J gene TRBJ2-7; 8 bases line up with TRBD1. V trimming: 3 bases; J trimming: 2 bases; junction bases outside the gene matches: 6. Germline values: CDR1 SGHTA, CDR2 FQGNSA. The CDR3 runs to 15 residues. CDR3 sequence: CASSFRQGQAYEQYF. The CDR3 region has the DNA TGTGCCAGCAGCTTCAGACAGGGGCAAGCCTACGAGCAGTACTTC. Full variable domain (outside the CDR3, taken from reference TRBV7-2 and TRBJ2-7): GAGVSQSPSNKVTEKGKDVELRCDPISGHTALYWYRQSLGQGLEFLIYFQGNSAPDKSGLPSDRFSAERTGGSVSTLTIQRTQQEDSAVYLCASSFRQGQAYEQYFGPGTRLTVT.

The rearrangement joins TRBV4-1 to TRBJ2-3; 8 positions agree with TRBD2. The germline gives CDR1 MGHRA, CDR2 YSYEKL. J lost 2 bases, V lost 1 base, and 8 bases had no gene match. The CDR3 is 17 residues long. The CDR3 sequence: CASSQGERERFTDTQYF. CDR3 nucleotides: TGCGCCAGCAGCCAAGGGGAGCGGGAGAGGTTCACAGATACGCAGTATTTT.

The rearrangement uses TRBV4-3 and TRBJ2-7; 9 nucleotides line up with TRBD1. This CDR3 has 15 amino acids. Germline V gene data show CDR1 as LGHNA and CDR2 as YSLEER. The V and J ends lost 3 bases and 4 bases, in that order; junction bases with no gene match: 7. This CDR3 reads CASSHDRGLGYEQYF. The CDR3 DNA is TGCGCCAGCAGCCACGACAGGGGGTTAGGATACGAGCAGTACTTC.

The chain is built from TRBV7-2 and TRBJ2-3; 10 bases fit TRBD2. Germline values: CDR1 SGHTA, CDR2 FQGNSA. With V trimmed by 5 bases and J by 2 bases, 7 bases remained unmatched. The CDR3 consists of 16 residues. The CDR3 reads CASSATSGVPTDTQYF. DNA for the CDR3: TGTGCCAGCAGCGCAACTAGCGGGGTTCCCACAGATACGCAGTATTTT. Full variable domain (missing parts from reference TRBV7-2 and TRBJ2-3): GAGVSQSPSNKVTEKGKDVELRCDPISGHTALYWYRQSLGQGLEFLIYFQGNSAPDKSGLPSDRFSAERTGGSVSTLTIQRTQQEDSAVYLCASSATSGVPTDTQYFGPGTRLTVL.

This clone was seen a single time. J is TRBJ2-7 and V is TRBV4-3; D perhaps matches TRBD2 (6 bases). V was pared by 6 bases and J by 3 bases, with 18 bases between. The CDR3 covers 15 residues. Germline CDR1 LGHNA, CDR2 YSLEER. The CDR3 sequence is CASSPGTPNLYEQYF. DNA for the CDR3: TGCGCCAGCAGTCCCGGGACTCCAAACCTCTACGAGCAGTACTTC.

CDR3 residues: CASSFSVTSGDTDTQYF. The CDR3 DNA sequence: TGTGCCAGCAGCTTTAGCGTAACTAGCGGGGACACAGATACGCAGTATTTT. The chain joins TRBV11-2 to TRBJ2-3; 10 nucleotides align to TRBD2. The J segment lost 2 bases and the V segment lost 3 bases, leaving 8 bases of the junction unmatched. The CDR3 has 17 residues. Germline V gene lookup returns CDR1 SGHAT and CDR2 FQNNGV.

The chain uses TRBV4-3 and TRBJ2-1; D is perhaps TRBD1 (5 bases). Germline values: CDR1 LGHNA, CDR2 YSLEER. V dropped 1 base and J dropped 0 bases, with 7 bases sitting between them. CDR3 length: 15 amino acids. CDR3 protein: CASSQGGPSYNEQFF. The CDR3 DNA reads TGCGCCAGCAGCCAAGGGGGCCCCTCCTACAATGAGCAGTTCTTC.

The chain has TRBV2 and TRBJ1-5; D is perhaps TRBD1 (6 bases). CDR1 and CDR2 (germline): SNHLY, FYNNEI. V was clipped by 4 bases and J by 2 bases, with 12 bases between them. The CDR3 has 15 amino acids. The DNA of the CDR3 is TGTGCCAGCAGTGCGAGGGGACAAGGCAATCAGCCCCAGCATTTT. Amino acid sequence: CASSARGQGNQPQHF.

The genes are TRBV11-1 and TRBJ1-1; unclear D gene. CDR1 and CDR2 (germline): SGHAT, FQDESV (reference sequence). The CDR3 covers 13 residues. V was trimmed by 3 bases and J by 1 base, leaving 6 bases between them. CDR3 nucleotide sequence: TGTGCCAGCAGCTTTGCAGAGAACACTGAAGCTTTCTTT. Protein sequence: CASSFAENTEAFF.

This chain uses TRBV2 with TRBJ2-1; 12 bases align to TRBD2. The CDR3 contains 15 residues. Germline lookup yields CDR1 SNHLY and CDR2 FYNNEI. The junction had 10 bases not matched to a gene; V was cut back by 6 bases and J by 10 bases. The CDR3 sequence is CASRKLAGGATEQFF. The CDR3 region has the DNA TGTGCCAGCAGAAAACTAGCGGGAGGAGCCACGGAGCAGTTCTTC.

The V and J genes are TRBV25-1 and TRBJ1-1; D might be TRBD1 (6 bases). The CDR3 has 14 residues. Germline CDR1 and CDR2: MGHDK and SYGVNS. V was trimmed by 5 bases and J by 4 bases, leaving 14 bases between them. The DNA for the CDR3 is TGTGCCAGCAGTATAACACAGGGTGGCACTGAAGCTTTCTTT. The encoded protein is CASSITQGGTEAFF.

This clone was counted between two and nine times. The chain links TRBV5-4 to TRBJ2-5; D may be TRBD2 (5 bases). There are 16 residues in the CDR3. The germline V and J ends were trimmed by 4 bases and 2 bases, with 18 bases remaining between them. The germline V gene encodes CDR1 SGHNT and CDR2 YYREEE (reference sequence). The CDR3 coding sequence is TGTGCCAGCAGCCCCGGAGGTCCAGCCCTACAAGAGACCCAGTACTTC. The encoded protein is CASSPGGPALQETQYF.

V gene TRBV6-5 combines with J gene TRBJ1-5, with D possibly being TRBD1 (6 bases). Trimming shortened V by 5 bases and J by 4 bases, and 12 bases separated the two germline ends. There are 14 residues in the CDR3. Germline V gene data show CDR1 as MNHEY and CDR2 as SVGAGI. CDR3 DNA: TGTGCCAGCAGTCAAGACAGGATGAATCAGCCCCAGCATTTT. Translating it yields CASSQDRMNQPQHF.

The rearrangement joins TRBV23-1 to TRBJ2-5, with 10 bases lining up with TRBD1. TRBV23-1 belongs to the ORF category, with a function that is uncertain. V lost 5 bases to trimming and J lost 7 bases; unmatched junction nucleotides: 7. This CDR3 has 14 residues. The CDR3 nucleotides read TGCGCCAGCAGTTCCGGGACAGGGGTATTGACCCAGTACTTC. The encoded protein is CASSSGTGVLTQYF.

The V and J genes are TRBV10-3 and TRBJ1-1; a possible D gene is TRBD1 (6 bases). V lost 6 bases, J lost 8 bases, and 16 bases lay in between. This CDR3 region has 13 residues. Germline V CDR1 and CDR2: ENHRY, SYGVKD. CDR3 in DNA: TGTGCCATCAGGGACAGAGCGGTTCTCGAAGCTTTCTTT. It specifies CAIRDRAVLEAFF.

This sequence joins TRBV4-3 and TRBJ2-1; 12 bases agree with TRBD2. The ends lost 4 bases at V and 4 bases at J; junction bases unmatched: 14. Per the germline V gene, CDR1 is LGHNA and CDR2 is YSLEER. This CDR3 has 19 amino acids. The CDR3 DNA reads as TGCGCCAGCAGCCTACAAGACGTACTAGCGGGGGGACCGTACAATGAGCAGTTCTTC. Protein sequence: CASSLQDVLAGGPYNEQFF.

The chain couples TRBV29-1 to TRBJ2-2, with a tentative D call TRBD2 (6 bases). The CDR3 is 18 residues long. The germline gives CDR1 SQVTM, CDR2 ANQGSEA. With 0 bases removed from V and 7 bases from J, the gap between germline ends came to 24 bases. The CDR3 loop reads CSVEDPTVRGGTSGELFF. CDR3 DNA sequence: TGCAGCGTTGAAGACCCGACCGTAAGGGGAGGAACAAGCGGGGAGCTGTTTTTT.

The chain combines TRBV7-9 with TRBJ1-1; 9 bases map to TRBD1. J was trimmed by 6 bases and V by 1 base; bases with no gene match: 6. The CDR3 runs to 15 residues. From germline, CDR1 is SEHNR and CDR2 FQNEAQ (reference sequence). The CDR3 is CASSLVQGAYAEAFF. The CDR3 DNA is TGTGCCAGCAGCTTAGTACAGGGGGCCTACGCTGAAGCTTTCTTT.

There are a few counts of this clone. The chain combines TRBV6-5 with TRBJ2-2; D is possibly TRBD2 (5 bases). This CDR3 has 14 amino acids. Germline V gene data show CDR1 as MNHEY and CDR2 as SVGAGI. V was pared by 8 bases and J by 0 bases, with 10 bases between. CDR3 DNA: TGTGCCAGCGAGCGGTCCCCGAACACCGGGGAGCTGTTTTTT. It codes for CASERSPNTGELFF.

The chain uses TRBV4-3 and TRBJ2-3, with TRBD2 as a possible D gene (5 bases). Germline V lookup: CDR1 LGHNA, CDR2 YSLEER. This CDR3 is built from 16 residues. Trimming removed 0 bases at V and 2 bases at J, with 12 bases between. The CDR3, as DNA: TGCGCCAGCAGCCAAGATCAACCTAGCAACACAGATACGCAGTATTTT. It codes for CASSQDQPSNTDTQYF.

The table lists this clone with a few counts. The gene calls are TRBV10-3 and TRBJ2-5; maybe TRBD1 (5 bases). The CDR3 runs to 15 residues. V was trimmed by 6 bases and J by 5 bases, leaving 19 bases between them. CDR1 is ENHRY, CDR2 SYGVKD, per germline. This chain's CDR3 is CAIRSNGQGMETQYF. The CDR3 DNA is TGTGCCATCAGGTCTAACGGGCAGGGAATGGAGACCCAGTACTTC.

This chain connects TRBV7-3 to TRBJ2-1, with a possible D match to TRBD2 (5 bases). The V end was cut by 1 base, the J end by 7 bases, with 14 bases between. The CDR3 is made up of 15 amino acids. The germline V gene encodes CDR1 SGHTA and CDR2 FQGTGA. The CDR3 bases are TGTGCCAGCAGCTTAAACAGCCTAGCCGGGAATGAGCAGTTCTTC. This encodes CASSLNSLAGNEQFF.

This chain links TRBV27 with TRBJ1-1; the match to TRBD1 covers 9 bases. CDR3 length: 14 residues. Germline CDR1 MNHEY, CDR2 SMNVEV (reference sequence). The ends lost 6 bases at V and 5 bases at J; junction bases unmatched: 7. Here the CDR3 reads CASSRQGERTEAFF. CDR3 DNA: TGTGCCAGCAGCCGACAGGGGGAACGAACTGAAGCTTTCTTT.

This rearrangement joins TRBV19 to TRBJ1-6; D unresolved. CDR3 length: 13 amino acids. V was cut by 3 bases and J by 8 bases, with 8 bases left in between. Germline assignment: CDR1 LNHDA and CDR2 SQIVND (reference sequence). As DNA, the CDR3 is TGTGCCAGTAGTATTTTAACGGATTCACCCCTCCACTTT. Its protein is CASSILTDSPLHF.

The chain links TRBV7-3 to TRBJ1-6; a possible D gene is TRBD1 (6 bases). Germline values: CDR1 SGHTA, CDR2 FQGTGA. V shed 5 bases and J shed 7 bases, with 12 bases lying between them. This CDR3 is 14 amino acids long. The CDR3 loop is CASSRSTGNSPLHF. As DNA, the CDR3 is TGTGCCAGCAGCCGTAGTACAGGGAATTCACCCCTCCACTTT.